What follows describes a single TCR beta chain. No antigen is known for it. Within one base of it there is no much larger clone, and no base qualities were kept. Using the deep immunoSEQ assay, multiplex PCR amplified TCR CDR3 regions from genomic DNA. Genomic DNA extracted from each cell subset was distributed evenly over all wells of several immunoSEQ 96-well plates, and each plate served as one replicate. For sorted subsets, around 0.2 ug of genomic DNA, equivalent to some 30,000 T cell genomes, went into each replicate PCR. Purified libraries were measured with a Qubit 3.0 fluorometer, size-checked on a Bioanalyzer 2100, and measured again with the KAPA Library Quantification kit. Every immunoSEQ 96-well plate was sequenced on a separate single-read 150-cycle Illumina NextSeq 550 flow cell. As for how the authors treated the data: Because the immunoSEQ output held only junctional sequences and lacked quality scores, the filtering could not match the filtering applied to full-length reads. Sequences were annotated with PyIR, a Python wrapper for IgBLAST v1.9, using IMGT germline references to assign V/J genes and CDR3. Reads were filtered out if the reads had weak V/J assignments (E-value above 1e-6), no CDR3, stop codons, out-of-frame junctions, or ambiguous translated residues. A V3J clonotype was defined by an identical inferred V gene, J gene, and CDR3 amino acid sequence. The percentage overlap between two repertoires was calculated by dividing the number of shared unique clonotypes by the size of the smaller repertoire. Repertoire richness was assessed with RTK rarefaction, the Chao1 estimator, and Recon v2.1 estimates of unobserved clonotypes. For all TCRbeta clonotypes obtained by the gDNA method from four donors, generation probabilities were computed with OLGA. TCRdb provides this immuneACCESS table in a form limited to in-frame rearrangements. Some clones are lacking; in checked studies, under half of them reflect an unresolved V gene, and why the rest are absent is not known. The V and J calls and clone size are taken from that table; D and trimming were inferred from the DNA. The sample profile shows more than 2,000,000 clones; around nine tenths of them were found once. The ten largest clones take up roughly 0.14% of the sample.

This specimen comes from a study of shared clonotypes between healthy human individuals (dated by TCRdb to the early 2020s). In terms of the full investigation: A couple of women and a few men aged 18 to 49 years were included in the cohort. To increase sequencing depth and limit assay-specific biases, TCR repertoire library preparation and sequencing were carried out by different laboratories using diverse techniques. The study deeply sequenced blood TCR repertoires of roughly five healthy adults to estimate repertoire size and the extent of clonotype sharing between individuals. For each donor, CD4 naive and CD4 memory were each run on three plates, CD8 naive on two plates, and CD8 memory on one plate. Leukapheresis yielded between about 0.9 and 9 billion PBMCs per donor. Summary of the overall study and its limitations: Because the study included a small number of donors, the genetic and exposure-history diversity represented was limited. Even with the large sequencing depth, rarefaction of the sorted-subset datasets indicated that sequencing was incomplete. Larger estimated clonotype richness was generally found for naive subsets than for memory subsets. Sampling was restricted to blood, and TCR repertoires in tissue are likely to differ from TCR repertoires in blood. Pairwise subsampling led to the expectation that sequencing depth would affect the degree of clonotype sharing among donors. Approximately 5% of naive CD4, around 4% of naive CD8, about 2.5% of memory CD4, and about 0.4% of memory CD8 clonotypes were shared across four donors. Compared with non-shared clonotypes, the clonotypes found in all four sorted-subset donors had higher generation probabilities.

Healthy HIV-negative adults with no recently reported acute infections or vaccinations were included as donors. Only Caucasian adults living in Nashville, Tennessee, USA were represented among the donors. CD4+ T cells were enriched through magnetic negative selection, after which naive cells were positively selected on CD45RA and the remaining negative fraction served as the memory subset. After blood collection by leukapheresis, PBMCs were isolated using Ficoll-Histopaque density gradient centrifugation and then cryopreserved in the vapor phase of liquid nitrogen. Purity and quantity of every magnetically sorted T cell population were checked by analytical flow cytometry. Each sorted fraction had its genomic DNA isolated and then quantified by UV absorbance on a Nanodrop 2000c. The source of this sequence is a man aged 18 to 29 in good health. The material sequenced was naive CD4+ T cells sorted from blood. Taken with the paper, the label for cell subset or site translates to: CD45RA+ positively selected.

Here is the DNA: TGCGCCAGCAGCCAAGATCTGAGGGGCACCCCTAGCACAGATACGCAGTATTTT. Its amino acids are CASSQDLRGTPSTDTQYF. The chain joins TRBV4-3 to TRBJ2-3; the D segment may tentatively be TRBD1 or TRBD2, each giving 5 matched bases. From a lookup of the germline V gene, CDR1 and CDR2 are LGHNA and YSLEER. The V end loses 0 bases and the J end loses 0 bases, and a stretch of 16 bases separates them. From cysteine to phenylalanine, the CDR3 is 18 amino acids long. The retained sequence is limited to the CDR3, 54 bases, with the frame set at the first base.